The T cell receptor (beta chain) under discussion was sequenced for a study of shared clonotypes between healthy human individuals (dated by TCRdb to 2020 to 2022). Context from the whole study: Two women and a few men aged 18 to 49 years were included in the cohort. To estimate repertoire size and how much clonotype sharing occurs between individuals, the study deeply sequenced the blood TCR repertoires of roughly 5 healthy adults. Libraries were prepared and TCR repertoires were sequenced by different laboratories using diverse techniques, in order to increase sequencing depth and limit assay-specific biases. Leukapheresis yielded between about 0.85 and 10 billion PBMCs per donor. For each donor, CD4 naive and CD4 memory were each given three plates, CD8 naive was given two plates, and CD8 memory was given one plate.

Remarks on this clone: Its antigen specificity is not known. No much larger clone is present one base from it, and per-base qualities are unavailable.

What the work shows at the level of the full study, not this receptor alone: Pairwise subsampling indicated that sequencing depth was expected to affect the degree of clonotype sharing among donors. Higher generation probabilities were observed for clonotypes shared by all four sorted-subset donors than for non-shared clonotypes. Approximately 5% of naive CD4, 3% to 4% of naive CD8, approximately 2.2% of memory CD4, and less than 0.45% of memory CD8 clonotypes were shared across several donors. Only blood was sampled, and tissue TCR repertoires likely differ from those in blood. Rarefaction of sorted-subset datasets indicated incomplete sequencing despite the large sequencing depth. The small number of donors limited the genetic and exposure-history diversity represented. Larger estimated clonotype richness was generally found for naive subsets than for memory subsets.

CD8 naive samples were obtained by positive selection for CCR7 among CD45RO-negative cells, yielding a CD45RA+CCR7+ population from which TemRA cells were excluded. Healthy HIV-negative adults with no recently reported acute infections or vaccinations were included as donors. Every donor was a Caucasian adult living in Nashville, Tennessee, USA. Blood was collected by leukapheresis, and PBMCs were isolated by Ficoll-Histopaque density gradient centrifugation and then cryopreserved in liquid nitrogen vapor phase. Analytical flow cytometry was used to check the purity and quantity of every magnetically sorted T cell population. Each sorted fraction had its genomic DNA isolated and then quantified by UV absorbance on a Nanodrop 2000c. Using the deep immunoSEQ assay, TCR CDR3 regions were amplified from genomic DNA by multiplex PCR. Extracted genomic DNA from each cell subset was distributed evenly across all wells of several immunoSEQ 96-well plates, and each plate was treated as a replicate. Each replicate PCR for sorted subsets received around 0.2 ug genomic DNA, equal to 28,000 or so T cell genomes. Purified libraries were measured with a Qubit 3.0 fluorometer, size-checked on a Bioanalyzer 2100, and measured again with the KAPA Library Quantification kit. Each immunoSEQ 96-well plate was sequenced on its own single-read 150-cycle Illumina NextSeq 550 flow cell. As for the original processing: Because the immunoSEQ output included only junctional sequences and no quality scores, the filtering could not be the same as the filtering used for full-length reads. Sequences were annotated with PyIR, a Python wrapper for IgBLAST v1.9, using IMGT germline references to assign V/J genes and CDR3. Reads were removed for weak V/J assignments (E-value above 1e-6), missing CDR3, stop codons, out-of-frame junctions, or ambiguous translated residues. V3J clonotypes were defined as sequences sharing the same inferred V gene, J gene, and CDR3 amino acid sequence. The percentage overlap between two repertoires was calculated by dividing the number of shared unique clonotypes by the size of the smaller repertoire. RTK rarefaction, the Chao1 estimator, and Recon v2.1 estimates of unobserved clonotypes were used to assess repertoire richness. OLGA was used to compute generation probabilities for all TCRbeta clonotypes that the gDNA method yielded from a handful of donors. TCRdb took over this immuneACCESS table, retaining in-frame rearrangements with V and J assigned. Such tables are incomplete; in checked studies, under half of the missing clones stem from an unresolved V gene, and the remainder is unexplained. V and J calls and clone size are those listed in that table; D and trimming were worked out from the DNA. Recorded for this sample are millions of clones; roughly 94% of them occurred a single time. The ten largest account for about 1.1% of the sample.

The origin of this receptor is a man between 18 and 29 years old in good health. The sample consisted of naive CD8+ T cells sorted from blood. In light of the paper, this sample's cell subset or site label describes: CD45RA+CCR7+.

The CDR3 region has the sequence CASSLVGQGALQETQYF. The sequenced DNA is TGCGCCAGCAGCTTGGTCGGACAGGGGGCCCTTCAAGAGACCCAGTACTTC. This receptor chain uses TRBV5-1 and TRBJ2-5; 11 of the junction bases match TRBD1. CDR1 and CDR2 are read off the germline V gene as SGHRS and YFSETQ. The CDR3 contains 17 residues, cysteine and phenylalanine counted. This entry keeps only the CDR3 DNA: 51 bases, framed from base 1. V is trimmed back by 0 bases and J by 2 bases, and the junction contains 6 bases that no gene match accounts for.